The rows below give T cell receptor beta chains drawn from one sample of a study of T cells after yellow fever vaccination. TCRdb re-analysed the 5' RACE reads in MiXCR, keeping a single row per CDR3 protein. The sample holds about 26,000 distinct CDR3 sequences, 4% to 5% seen once. The starting material was PBMCs, either bulk or a sorted T-cell subset (CD4+, CD8+, memory, or dextramer-sorted; not recorded which), obtained on the day of the yellow fever booster vaccination. These receptors came from a man in his late teens or twenties who received the YFV17D yellow fever vaccine. The CDR3 runs from the conserved cysteine through the conserved F or W. A D gene is named only where the DNA matches it firmly. Clone size is shown for a subset of rows, as once, few, many or a class of expanded clone.

j_gene	abundance	d_gene	v_gene	CDR3aa	CDR3nt
TRBJ2-2	.	.	TRBV6-4	CASSDRGSGELIF	TGTGCCAGCAGTGACAGGGGCTCCGGGGAGCTGATTTTT
TRBJ2-2	many	.	TRBV2	CASSDSGGELPTGELFF	TGTGCCAGCAGTGATTCGGGGGGCGAATTGCCCACCGGGGAGCTGTTTTTT
TRBJ2-7	many	.	TRBV10-2	CATSLGLASEQYF	TGCGCCACCTCTCTGGGGCTAGCAAGCGAGCAGTACTTC
TRBJ1-1	.	.	TRBV10-3	CAINHGRGTEAFF	TGTGCCATCAACCATGGTAGGGGGACTGAAGCTTTCTTT
TRBJ2-5	many	TRBD1	TRBV7-2	CASRDRGSETQYF	TGTGCCAGCCGGGACAGGGGGTCTGAGACCCAGTACTTC
TRBJ1-4	few	TRBD1	TRBV14	CASSSRGQGEKLFF	TGTGCCAGCAGCTCGAGGGGGCAGGGTGAAAAACTGTTTTTT
TRBJ1-6	many	.	TRBV5-1	CASSLVEGRNSPLHF	TGCGCCAGCAGCCTAGTGGAGGGGAGGAATTCACCCCTCCACTTT
TRBJ2-1	.	.	TRBV5-1	CATLRQALSYNEQFF	TGCGCCACCCTGAGGCAGGCTCTATCCTACAATGAGCAGTTCTTC
TRBJ1-2	few	.	TRBV7-6	CASSLPGFYGYTF	TGTGCCAGCAGCCTACCCGGTTTCTATGGCTACACCTTC
TRBJ1-1	many	.	TRBV4-1	CASSQGIANTEAFF	TGCGCCAGCAGCCAAGGAATAGCGAACACTGAAGCTTTCTTT
TRBJ2-3	many	.	TRBV6-4	CASSDTETDTQYF	TGTGCCAGCAGTGACACAGAAACAGATACGCAGTATTTT
TRBJ2-1	many	TRBD2	TRBV7-9	CASSSSGGENEQFF	TGTGCCAGCAGCTCCTCGGGAGGGGAGAATGAGCAGTTCTTC
TRBJ2-3	.	TRBD2	TRBV12-3/TRBV12-4	CASRMTSLTDTQYF	TGTGCCAGCAGAATGACTAGCCTCACAGATACGCAGTATTTT
TRBJ1-4	many	.	TRBV20-1	CSGGFRNEKLFF	TGCAGTGGTGGGTTCCGCAATGAAAAACTGTTTTTT
TRBJ1-1	few	.	TRBV5-1	CASSAFTGMNTEAFF	TGCGCCAGCAGCGCCTTCACAGGGATGAACACTGAAGCTTTCTTT
TRBJ2-1	.	.	TRBV12-3/TRBV12-4	CASSESPTGYNEQFF	TGTGCCAGCAGTGAGTCACCCACTGGGTACAATGAGCAGTTCTTC
TRBJ1-3	many	.	TRBV7-6	CASSRDLGDTIYF	TGTGCCAGCAGCCGTGACCTGGGGGACACCATATATTTT
TRBJ1-1	many	.	TRBV29-1	CSVAPGGSEAFF	TGCAGCGTTGCTCCGGGGGGGTCTGAAGCTTTCTTT
TRBJ1-5	.	TRBD1	TRBV6-5	CASSVGGGNNQPQHF	TGTGCCAGCAGCGTGGGAGGGGGCAACAATCAGCCCCAGCATTTT
TRBJ2-3	many	TRBD2	TRBV6-1	CASTPGTNTDTQYF	TGTGCCAGCACCCCAGGGACTAACACAGATACGCAGTATTTT
TRBJ2-5	many	TRBD1	TRBV5-1	CASRRERQGQETQYF	TGCGCCAGTAGACGCGAGAGACAGGGTCAAGAGACCCAGTACTTC
TRBJ2-1	many	TRBD2	TRBV7-8	CASSLAFGGSTEQFF	TGTGCCAGCAGCTTAGCGTTCGGGGGGTCCACTGAGCAGTTCTTC
TRBJ1-2	many	.	TRBV21-1	CASSCPGQGVSYGYTF	TGTGCCAGCAGCTGCCCGGGACAGGGAGTGAGCTATGGCTACACCTTC
TRBJ2-2	many	TRBD2	TRBV29-1	CSVDSGGDTGELFF	TGCAGCGTTGACAGCGGGGGGGACACCGGGGAGCTGTTTTTT
TRBJ2-3	many	TRBD2	TRBV7-3	CASSLLAGGPDTQYF	TGTGCCAGCAGCTTACTAGCGGGGGGGCCAGATACGCAGTATTTT
TRBJ1-1	many	.	TRBV18	CASSRQDYTEAFF	TGTGCCAGCTCACGACAGGATTACACTGAAGCTTTCTTT
TRBJ1-2	many	.	TRBV12-3/TRBV12-4	CASTPTGFTYGYTF	TGTGCCAGCACCCCGACCGGGTTTACCTATGGCTACACCTTC
TRBJ1-1	many	.	TRBV6-6	CASRPGRAEKFQAFF	TGTGCCAGCAGACCTGGACGGGCTGAAAAATTTCAAGCTTTCTTT
TRBJ2-2	many	.	TRBV29-1	CSASTTGFTGELFF	TGCAGCGCATCAACGACTGGGTTCACCGGGGAGCTGTTTTTT
TRBJ2-2	many	.	TRBV11-2	CASSLNPGGYTGELFF	TGTGCCAGCAGCCTCAATCCAGGGGGGTACACCGGGGAGCTGTTTTTT
TRBJ2-4	many	.	TRBV27	CASAYRVGLGDIQYF	TGTGCCAGCGCTTACAGGGTAGGGCTGGGAGACATTCAGTACTTC
TRBJ2-2	many	.	TRBV6-4	CASSEGTGELFF	TGTGCCAGCAGTGAGGGGACCGGGGAGCTGTTTTTT
TRBJ1-6	many	.	TRBV20-1	CSASDRRKGNSPLHF	TGCAGTGCTAGTGACAGGCGCAAAGGAAATTCACCCCTCCACTTT
TRBJ2-2	many	.	TRBV7-8	CASSFRAGELFF	TGTGCCAGCAGCTTCAGGGCGGGGGAGCTGTTTTTT
TRBJ2-1	many	TRBD2	TRBV7-7	CASSQTSGAHNEQFF	TGTGCCAGCAGTCAGACTAGCGGGGCCCACAATGAGCAGTTCTTC
TRBJ2-7	many	TRBD2	TRBV5-1	CASSSVFERGAYEQYF	TGCGCCAGCAGCTCCGTCTTCGAGCGGGGGGCCTACGAGCAGTACTTC
TRBJ1-2	many	.	TRBV5-1	CASRPGLQSAYGYTF	TGCGCCAGCAGGCCGGGACTGCAGTCTGCCTATGGCTACACCTTC
TRBJ2-1	many	.	TRBV10-3	CAIRRDFLEGDEQFF	TGTGCCATCAGAAGGGACTTCCTTGAGGGAGATGAGCAGTTCTTC
TRBJ2-1	many	.	TRBV7-2	CASSLGGRSYNEQFF	TGTGCCAGCAGCTTAGGAGGGCGCTCCTACAATGAGCAGTTCTTC
TRBJ1-5	many	.	TRBV7-2	CASSPDGINQPQHF	TGTGCCAGCAGTCCAGACGGAATCAATCAGCCCCAGCATTTT
TRBJ2-7	many	.	TRBV5-1	CASSYSWGLYEQYF	TGCGCCAGCAGCTACTCATGGGGGCTGTACGAGCAGTACTTC
TRBJ1-6	many	TRBD1	TRBV6-1	CAIHRGKNSPLHF	TGTGCCATCCACAGGGGTAAGAATTCACCCCTCCACTTT